The TCR beta chain under discussion was sequenced for a study of blood T cell repertoires in COVID-19. Study at large: The United States, Italy and Spain provided the acute and convalescent COVID-19 samples. PBMCs, B-cell-depleted T cells, or T cells were the source of the cDNA or gDNA that made up the material.

Original handling: Nucleated cell number was recorded as an estimate derived from reference gene primer amplification. Repertoires were generated with immunoSEQ multiplex PCR, while TCRdb's copy carries only in-frame clones and drops some. Clone size and V and J calls were adopted from that table, with D and trimming inferred from the DNA. The sample gives approximately 88,000 clones, 80% of which show up once; roughly 21% is in the top ten. Sample: peripheral blood. The TCR was taken from a woman older than 75 with acute or convalescent COVID-19.

CDR3 bases: TGTGCCTCAACCGGGACAGGGGTTTCCTACGAGCAGTACTTC. Residues: CASTGTGVSYEQYF. The gene calls are TRBV19 and TRBJ2-7; TRBD1 agrees at 10 bases. Germline CDR1 LNHDA, CDR2 SQIVND (reference sequence). The trim removed 11 bases at V and 1 base at J, leaving 8 bases unmatched. This CDR3 has 14 residues.